This T cell receptor beta chain was recovered during a study of blood T cell repertoires in COVID-19. The wider study: Acute and convalescent COVID-19 specimens originated in the United States, Italy and Spain. PBMCs, B-cell-depleted T cells, or T cells were the source of the cDNA or gDNA that made up the material.

The CDR3 has 16 amino acids. Germline-derived CDR1 and CDR2 are MDHEN and SYDVKM. After removal of 6 bases from V and 0 bases from J, the junction contained 9 bases not matched to a gene. Method: immunoSEQ multiplex PCR; TCRdb's copy keeps in-frame clones and lacks some. The sample yields approximately 190,000 clones, about 81% seen once. In its sample, this clone was seen once. The sequence was collected from a man younger than 40 with active or convalescent COVID-19. The V call is TRBV28, the J call TRBJ2-5; 8 bases fit TRBD2. Sequencing was carried out using peripheral blood. The CDR3 loop is CASRPREAGDQETQYF. Here the CDR3 DNA reads TGTGCCAGCAGGCCTCGGGAAGCGGGGGACCAAGAGACCCAGTACTTC.